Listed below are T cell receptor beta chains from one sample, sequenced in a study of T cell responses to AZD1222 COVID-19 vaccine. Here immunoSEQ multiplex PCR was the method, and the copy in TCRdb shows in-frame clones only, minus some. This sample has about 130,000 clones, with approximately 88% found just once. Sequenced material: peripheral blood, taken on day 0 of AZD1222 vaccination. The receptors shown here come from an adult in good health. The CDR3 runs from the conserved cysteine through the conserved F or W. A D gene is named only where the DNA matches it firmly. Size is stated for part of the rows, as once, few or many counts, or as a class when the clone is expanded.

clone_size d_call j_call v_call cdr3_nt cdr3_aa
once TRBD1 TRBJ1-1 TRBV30 TGTGCCTGGAGTCTACAGGGGCGGACTGAAGCTTTCTTT CAWSLQGRTEAFF
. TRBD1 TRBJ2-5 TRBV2 TGTCCCCCCACACGACAGGGGGGGTCCCAAGAGACCCAGTACTTC CPPTRQGGSQETQYF
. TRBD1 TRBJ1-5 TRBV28 TGTGCCAGCAGTTCGATCCAGGGGGCGCGCAATCAGCCCCAGCATTTT CASSSIQGARNQPQHF
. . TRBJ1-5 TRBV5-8 TGTGCCAGCAGCTTGACAGGGATTAAGCAGCCCCAGCATTTT CASSLTGIKQPQHF
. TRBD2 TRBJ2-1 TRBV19 TGTGCCAGTAGTACAATAGCGGGGGGGCGTTACAATGAGCAGTTCTTC CASSTIAGGRYNEQFF
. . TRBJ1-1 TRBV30 TGTGCCTGGAGTGTATGGGGAACAGGGAACACTGAAGCTTTCTTT CAWSVWGTGNTEAFF
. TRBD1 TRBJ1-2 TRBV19 TGTGCCAGTACAGGGGGCGCTTGGGGCTACACCTTC CASTGGAWGYTF
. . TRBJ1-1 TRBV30 TGTGCCTGGAGTGTACTGGATGGGGCGGGTGAAGCTTTCTTT CAWSVLDGAGEAFF
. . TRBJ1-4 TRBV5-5 TGTGCCAGCAGCTTGGGAACCAATGAAAAACTGTTTTTT CASSLGTNEKLFF
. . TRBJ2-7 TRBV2 TGTGCCAGCAGTGACCGCCGCTTGGACGAGCAGTACTTC CASSDRRLDEQYF
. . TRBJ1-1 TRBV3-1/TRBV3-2 TGTGCCAGCAGAGGGCCAGGGTTTAGTAGCACTGAAGCTTTCTTT CASRGPGFSSTEAFF
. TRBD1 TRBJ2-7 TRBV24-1 TGTGCCACCAGTGGGGGACAGGGAAGCCTCTACGAGCAGTACTTC CATSGGQGSLYEQYF
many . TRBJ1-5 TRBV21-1 TGTGCCAGCAGCAAGTACGGGGCCGGGACAGGGTTTTTTCAGCCCCAGCATTTT CASSKYGAGTGFFQPQHF
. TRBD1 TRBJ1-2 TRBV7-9 TGTGCCAGCAGCAAGAACATGGGACAGGACTATGGCTACACCTTC CASSKNMGQDYGYTF
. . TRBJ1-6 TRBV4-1 TGCGCCAGCAGCCAGCAAGCTCAGGGGAGGAGTTCACCCCTCCACTTT CASSQQAQGRSSPLHF
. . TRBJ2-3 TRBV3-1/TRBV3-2 TGTGCCAGCAGCCAAGATATTGGCACAGATACGCAGTATTTT CASSQDIGTDTQYF
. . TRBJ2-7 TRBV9 TGTGCCAGCAGCGAAGGACAGCAACTACCTTACGAGCAGTACTTC CASSEGQQLPYEQYF
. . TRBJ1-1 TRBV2 TGTGCCAGCATAGGGCAGGTGAACACTGAAGCTTTCTTT CASIGQVNTEAFF
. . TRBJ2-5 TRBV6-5 TGTGCCAGCAATATCCAGGGGACCCAAGAGACCCAGTACTTC CASNIQGTQETQYF
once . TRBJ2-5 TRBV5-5 TGTGCCAGCAGCTCCCTGCGAGGGCGCTCCCAAGAGACCCAGTACTTC CASSSLRGRSQETQYF
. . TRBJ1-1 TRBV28 TGTGCCAGCAGTTTCTATCAAACAGAGAAGGCTTTCTTT CASSFYQTEKAFF
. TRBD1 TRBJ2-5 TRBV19 TGTGCCAGTAGCGACAGGGGTGGGAAACAAGAGACCCAGTACTTC CASSDRGGKQETQYF